These T cell receptor beta chains were read from a single sample in a study of T-cell memory formation after mild COVID-19. TCRdb processed the 5' RACE reads anew with MiXCR; each CDR3 protein has one entry. The sample lists 380,000 or so distinct CDR3 sequences, under 15% seen once, with 22% in the top ten. Sequenced sample: PBMCs or a T cell subset sorted from them (not recorded which). These receptors were collected from a man aged 18 to 35 who had mild COVID-19 (a few samples of this study predate the infection). Cell type and time point are not known. CDR3s include the opening cysteine and the closing phenylalanine or tryptophan. The order of the fields is V gene, CDR3 protein.

TRBV4-2 CASSQRPGQSTDTQYF
TRBV10-2 CASRDTRRGGYTF
TRBV5-4 CASSADYSTGELFF
TRBV6-1 CASSIPGLGTSEQFF
TRBV5-4 CASSQEVDTEAFF
TRBV6-2/TRBV6-3 CASSYSTASGNTIYF
TRBV29-1 CSVAVDTGELFF
TRBV6-2/TRBV6-3 CASTYGGASNQPQHF
TRBV11-3 CASSRPSRTDLNAANTGELFF
TRBV4-3 CASSQARGSGGYTF
TRBV2 CASSESVRGGYEQYF
TRBV4-3 CASSQDPYSNQPQHF
TRBV9 CASSVELAGPLDEQFF
TRBV4-1 CASSGPPGGRYEQYF
TRBV6-1 CASSESPWDRRNYGYTF
TRBV7-2 CASSVTTDNNEQFF
TRBV11-2 CASSFPLGTPLWLFTF
TRBV6-2/TRBV6-3 CASSYLDRGPYEQYF
TRBV5-1 CASSLFPQETQYF
TRBV20-1 CSAPRFGGGGTDTQYF